Presented here are 13 T cell receptor beta chains from one specimen sequenced in a study of Tregs in tolerant kidney transplant recipients. Clones were sequenced by immunoSEQ multiplex PCR, and TCRdb holds only the in-frame ones, with some missing. The table for this sample gives fewer than 40,000 clones. The sample in question was CD8+ T cells from blood, obtained before the transplant. These receptors were collected from a human donor who received a combined kidney and bone marrow transplant.

On this clone itself: The read ends 3 residues shy of where the CDR3 ends; the end is completed using the germline J gene. This chain links TRBV6-2 or TRBV6-3 with TRBJ2-5, with TRBD1 matching 7 bases. The V gene end was trimmed by 5 bases and the J gene end by 5 bases; junction bases not matched to a gene: 2. There are 12 residues in the CDR3. Germline lookup yields CDR1 MNHEY and CDR2 SVGEGT. The CDR3 here is CASSPRGETQYF. Incomplete CDR3 DNA: TGTGCCAGCAGTCCCAGGGGGGAGACC.

Worth noting for this clone: The read stops 3 residues short of the end of the CDR3; the missing end is completed from the germline J gene. The chain links TRBV18 to TRBJ1-4; D is ambiguous. Germline assignment: CDR1 KGHSH and CDR2 LQKENI. V shed 2 bases and J shed 0 bases, with 10 bases lying between them. The CDR3 sequence is 16 residues long. The CDR3 spells CASSPWAPSTNEKLFF. CDR3 bases read: TGTGCCAGCTCACCATGGGCTCCTTCAACTAATGAAAAA. The full variable domain, with the rest looked up from reference TRBV18 and TRBJ1-4, is NAGVMQNPRHLVRRRGQEARLRCSPMKGHSHVYWYRQLPEEGLKFMVYLQKENIIDESGMPKERFSAEFPKEGPSILRIQQVVRGDSAAYFCASSPWAPSTNEKLFFGSGTQLSVL.

Of note for this clone: The CDR3 end falls 3 residues outside the read, so it is completed with the germline J gene. The chain links TRBV29-1 to TRBJ2-5, with D tentatively TRBD1 (5 bases). The CDR3 sequence is 15 residues long. Deletions cut 2 bases from V and 2 bases from J, with 15 bases between. Germline loops: CDR1 SQVTM, CDR2 ANQGSEA. The CDR3 loop reads CSVEKPQGLQETQYF. The sequenced CDR3 bases are TGCAGCGTTGAAAAACCCCAGGGCCTTCAAGAGACC.

The CDR3 protein is CASSPTDRGVENIQYF. CDR3 bases read: TGTGCCAGCTCACCGACTGACAGGGGAGTGGAAAACATT. The chain combines TRBV18 with TRBJ2-4, with 8 bases matching TRBD1. The CDR3 extends 3 residues past the end of the read, so its final part is completed from the germline J gene. In germline, CDR1 is KGHSH, CDR2 LQKENI. The CDR3 is 16 residues long. Trimming at V came to 3 bases and at J to 5 bases, leaving 9 bases not matched to a gene.

On this clone itself: The sequence runs out 3 residues before the end of the CDR3; the remainder is reconstructed from the germline J gene. The chain is built from TRBV5-6 and TRBJ2-1; TRBD1 might be the D (5 bases). Trimming removed 6 bases from V and 6 bases from J, with 10 bases in between. The germline CDR1 and CDR2 sequences are SGHDT and YYEEEE. The CDR3 runs to 12 residues. The CDR3 DNA, read in part, is TGTGCCAGCACTTCAGGGTTCAATGAG. This encodes CASTSGFNE. The complete CDR3 reads CASTSGFNEQFF. The entire variable domain, with the rest obtained from reference TRBV5-6 and TRBJ2-1, is as follows: DAGVTQSPTHLIKTRGQQVTLRCSPKSGHDTVSWYQQALGQGPQFIFQYYEEEERQRGNFPDRFSGHQFPNYSSELNVNALLLGDSALYLCASTSGFNEQFFGPGTRLTVL.

A note on this clone: The read halts 3 residues ahead of the CDR3 end, with the missing end drawn from the germline J gene. The chain carries TRBV6-2 or TRBV6-3 and TRBJ2-7; 9 positions match TRBD1. Germline V CDR1 and CDR2: MNHEY, SVGEGT. V shed 0 bases and J 3 bases; nucleotides not matched to a gene: 6. The CDR3 sequence is 16 residues long. CDR3 loop: CASSYSMGQGGYEQYF. The sequenced part of the CDR3 DNA is TGTGCCAGCAGTTACTCGATGGGACAGGGAGGCTACGAG.

CDR3 in amino acids: CASSLLMGGDEKLFF. CDR3 DNA, as far as it was read: TGTGCCAGCAGCTTGTTGATGGGGGGAGACGAAAAA. This sequence joins TRBV5-6 and TRBJ1-4; D is perhaps TRBD1 (5 bases). Read sequence stops 3 residues before the CDR3 end, and the germline J gene provides the missing end. There are 15 residues in the CDR3. Between the trimmed V and J ends, which lost 1 base and 8 bases, there was a span of 15 bases. Germline V lookup: CDR1 SGHDT, CDR2 YYEEEE.

A remark on this clone: Coverage ceases 3 residues before the CDR3 finishes, and the germline J gene fills in the end. V is TRBV20-1 and J is TRBJ2-2, with 10 bases matching TRBD2. Germline lookup yields CDR1 DFQATT and CDR2 SNEGSKA (reference sequence). The ends lost 1 base at V and 6 bases at J; junction bases unmatched: 8. The CDR3 loop spans 16 amino acids. The sequenced CDR3 bases are TGCAGTGCTAGAGTTGTGTCTAGCGGGAGCCCCGGGGAG. Residues: CSARVVSSGSPGE. The full CDR3 reads CSARVVSSGSPGELFF.

A remark on this clone: The read terminates 3 residues before the CDR3 end, so the remaining end is supplied by the germline J gene. The genes are TRBV6-2 or TRBV6-3 and TRBJ2-7, with D perhaps TRBD1 (5 bases). The CDR3 consists of 13 residues. Per the germline V gene, CDR1 is MNHEY and CDR2 is SVGEGT. Trimming took off 1 base at V and 4 bases at J, with 8 bases between the two ends. CDR3 DNA (partial): TGTGCCAGCAGTTACTTCCAGGGATACGAG. Translated, it gives CASSYFQGYE. The entire CDR3 protein reads CASSYFQGYEQYF.

Points on this clone: The sequence runs out 3 residues before the end of the CDR3; the remainder is reconstructed from the germline J gene. The chain recombines TRBV7-6 with TRBJ2-3; 10 nucleotides line up with TRBD2. J gave up 2 bases and V 1 base, and 6 bases lay outside the gene matches. Per the germline V gene, CDR1 is SGHVS and CDR2 is FNYEAQ. The length of the CDR3 is 17 residues. The covered CDR3 bases are TGTGCCAGCAGCTTAGTACCCCTAGCGGGGGACACAGATACG. It yields the protein CASSLVPLAGDTDT. The CDR3 in its entirety is CASSLVPLAGDTDTQYF.

As for this clone: Read sequence stops 3 residues before the CDR3 end, and the germline J gene provides the missing end. The V call is TRBV7-2, the J call TRBJ2-5; D possibly corresponds to TRBD1 (6 bases). Germline CDR1 is SGHTA and CDR2 is FQGNSA. The CDR3 extends over 14 amino acids. V dropped 5 bases and J dropped 5 bases, with 15 bases sitting between them. CDR3 DNA, as far as it was read: TGTGCCAGCAGCGTACAGGGAAGCCGGGAGACC. It yields the protein CASSVQGSRET. The full CDR3 is CASSVQGSRETQYF.

Comments on this clone: Read data end 3 residues before the CDR3 end; the end is taken from the germline J gene. The gene calls are TRBV13 and TRBJ2-3; 8 nucleotides agree with TRBD2. Germline loops: CDR1 PRHDT, CDR2 FYEKMQ (reference sequence). The CDR3 consists of 15 residues. Trimming at V came to 5 bases and at J to 0 bases, leaving 4 bases not matched to a gene. CDR3 protein: CASSELAASTDTQYF. The CDR3 bases that were read are TGTGCCAGCAGCGAACTAGCGGCAAGCACAGATACG.

A note on this clone: The sequenced fragment ends 3 residues before the CDR3 boundary, so the rest is inferred from the germline J gene. The chain is built from TRBV18 and TRBJ2-7; possibly TRBD1 for D (6 bases). The CDR3 length is 13 residues. Germline V lookup: CDR1 KGHSH, CDR2 LQKENI. V gave up 3 bases and J gave up 2 bases, with 8 bases separating them. The CDR3 loop reads CASSPYRAYEQYF. CDR3 bases read: TGTGCCAGCTCACCCTACAGGGCCTACGAG.